A selection of T cell receptor beta chains follows, all from one sample in a study of blood T cell repertoires in COVID-19. Libraries were prepared by immunoSEQ multiplex PCR; TCRdb keeps only in-frame clonotypes and omits some of them. The sample records around 130,000 clones, roughly 86% being singletons. Sequencing was performed on peripheral blood. The receptor source for this set is a woman between 50 and 59 years old who had recovered from COVID-19. The CDR3 runs from the conserved cysteine through the conserved F or W. Each record gives: J gene, V gene, clone size, D gene, CDR3 protein, CDR3 DNA. A D gene is named only where the DNA matches it firmly. The size entry is marked missing in some rows and otherwise reads once, few, many or a size class.

J gene: TRBJ2-1; V gene: TRBV9; clone size: .; D gene: TRBD1; CDR3 protein: CASSPRLPQGQGKYNEQFF; CDR3 DNA: TGTGCCAGCAGCCCCCGATTGCCCCAGGGACAGGGGAAGTACAATGAGCAGTTCTTC
J gene: TRBJ2-5; V gene: TRBV6-5; clone size: .; D gene: .; CDR3 protein: CASRGLQETQYF; CDR3 DNA: TGTGCCAGCAGGGGGCTCCAAGAGACCCAGTACTTC
J gene: TRBJ1-6; V gene: TRBV13; clone size: .; D gene: .; CDR3 protein: CASSSKADSPLHF; CDR3 DNA: TGTGCCAGCAGCTCCAAGGCGGATTCACCCCTCCACTTT
J gene: TRBJ2-1; V gene: TRBV6-2/TRBV6-3; clone size: .; D gene: TRBD2; CDR3 protein: CASSYTGTSGSTDEQFF; CDR3 DNA: TGTGCCAGCAGTTACACAGGAACTAGCGGGAGTACCGATGAGCAGTTCTTC
J gene: TRBJ1-2; V gene: TRBV5-1; clone size: .; D gene: TRBD1; CDR3 protein: CASSLEAGGGYTF; CDR3 DNA: TGCGCCAGCAGCTTGGAGGCAGGGGGTGGCTACACCTTC
J gene: TRBJ2-2; V gene: TRBV7-2; clone size: .; D gene: TRBD2; CDR3 protein: CASSLGMGRGISGELFF; CDR3 DNA: TGTGCCAGCAGCTTAGGAATGGGGCGGGGGATATCCGGGGAGCTGTTTTTT
J gene: TRBJ2-2; V gene: TRBV2; clone size: .; D gene: TRBD2; CDR3 protein: CASSLGGGMNTGELFF; CDR3 DNA: TGTGCCAGCAGTCTTGGCGGGGGGATGAACACCGGGGAGCTGTTTTTT
J gene: TRBJ1-1; V gene: TRBV6-1; clone size: .; D gene: .; CDR3 protein: CASRATGWTEAFF; CDR3 DNA: TGTGCCAGCAGGGCAACAGGGTGGACTGAAGCTTTCTTT
J gene: TRBJ1-6; V gene: TRBV2; clone size: .; D gene: TRBD1; CDR3 protein: CASSYGQGVSPLHF; CDR3 DNA: TGTGCCAGCAGTTATGGACAGGGCGTTTCACCCCTCCACTTT
J gene: TRBJ1-2; V gene: TRBV19; clone size: .; D gene: TRBD1; CDR3 protein: CASSTGQGLLGYTF; CDR3 DNA: TGTGCCAGTAGCACGGGACAGGGCTTATTAGGCTACACCTTC
J gene: TRBJ1-3; V gene: TRBV3-1/TRBV3-2; clone size: .; D gene: TRBD1; CDR3 protein: CASSAGQGTGNTIYF; CDR3 DNA: TGTGCCAGCAGCGCTGGACAGGGAACTGGAAACACCATATATTTT
J gene: TRBJ1-1; V gene: TRBV3-1/TRBV3-2; clone size: .; D gene: .; CDR3 protein: CASSPTVGKTEAFF; CDR3 DNA: TGTGCCAGCAGCCCGACAGTTGGTAAAACTGAAGCTTTCTTT
J gene: TRBJ2-1; V gene: TRBV7-2; clone size: .; D gene: TRBD2; CDR3 protein: CASSLGAGAYNEQFF; CDR3 DNA: TGTGCCAGCAGCTTAGGAGCGGGGGCCTACAATGAGCAGTTCTTC
J gene: TRBJ1-1; V gene: TRBV12-3/TRBV12-4; clone size: .; D gene: TRBD1; CDR3 protein: CASSSRTGSGAFF; CDR3 DNA: TGTGCCAGCAGTTCCCGGACAGGGAGTGGAGCTTTCTTT
J gene: TRBJ1-2; V gene: TRBV19; clone size: .; D gene: .; CDR3 protein: CASSIDPKLNYGYTF; CDR3 DNA: TGTGCCAGTAGTATAGATCCGAAACTTAACTATGGCTACACCTTC
J gene: TRBJ2-4; V gene: TRBV5-1; clone size: .; D gene: .; CDR3 protein: CASSQTGGGNIQYF; CDR3 DNA: TGCGCCAGCAGCCAGACAGGAGGTGGCAACATTCAGTACTTC
J gene: TRBJ1-1; V gene: TRBV27; clone size: .; D gene: TRBD1; CDR3 protein: CASSYRGGRTEAFF; CDR3 DNA: TGTGCCAGCAGTTACAGGGGAGGACGGACTGAAGCTTTCTTT
J gene: TRBJ1-1; V gene: TRBV5-4; clone size: .; D gene: TRBD1; CDR3 protein: CASSFRTGDFMNTEAFF; CDR3 DNA: TGTGCCAGCAGCTTTCGGACAGGAGACTTCATGAACACTGAAGCTTTCTTT
J gene: TRBJ1-2; V gene: TRBV28; clone size: .; D gene: TRBD1; CDR3 protein: CASRTLGAGGLYGYTF; CDR3 DNA: TGTGCCAGCAGAACCTTAGGGGCAGGGGGCTTGTATGGCTACACCTTC
J gene: TRBJ1-5; V gene: TRBV2; clone size: .; D gene: .; CDR3 protein: CASSEVYSNQPQHF; CDR3 DNA: TGTGCCAGCAGTGAAGTCTATAGCAATCAGCCCCAGCATTTT
J gene: TRBJ1-3; V gene: TRBV18; clone size: .; D gene: .; CDR3 protein: CASSPPGLGNTIYF; CDR3 DNA: TGTGCCAGCTCACCCCCGGGACTCGGAAACACCATATATTTT
J gene: TRBJ2-1; V gene: TRBV21-1; clone size: .; D gene: .; CDR3 protein: CASYWSRPDFYNEQFF; CDR3 DNA: TGTGCCAGCTACTGGTCCCGTCCCGACTTCTACAATGAGCAGTTCTTC
J gene: TRBJ2-3; V gene: TRBV4-1; clone size: .; D gene: .; CDR3 protein: CASSQDLVVTDTQYF; CDR3 DNA: TGCGCCAGCAGCCAAGATCTAGTGGTGACAGATACGCAGTATTTT
J gene: TRBJ2-3; V gene: TRBV4-1; clone size: .; D gene: TRBD2; CDR3 protein: CASSHGPSGGSTDTQYF; CDR3 DNA: TGCGCCAGCAGCCACGGCCCTAGCGGGGGGAGCACAGATACGCAGTATTTT
J gene: TRBJ2-7; V gene: TRBV2; clone size: .; D gene: TRBD2; CDR3 protein: CASRDSGGASYEQYF; CDR3 DNA: TGTGCCAGCAGGGATAGCGGGGGGGCATCCTACGAGCAGTACTTC
J gene: TRBJ2-6; V gene: TRBV5-4; clone size: .; D gene: .; CDR3 protein: CASSRLQGHSGANVLTF; CDR3 DNA: TGTGCCAGCAGCCGGTTACAGGGCCACTCTGGGGCCAACGTCCTGACTTTC
J gene: TRBJ2-7; V gene: TRBV6-2/TRBV6-3; clone size: .; D gene: .; CDR3 protein: CASSRASVIYEQYF; CDR3 DNA: TGTGCCAGCAGTCGGGCTAGCGTTATCTACGAGCAGTACTTC
J gene: TRBJ1-4; V gene: TRBV3-1/TRBV3-2; clone size: .; D gene: .; CDR3 protein: CASSLDPGVEKLFF; CDR3 DNA: TGTGCCAGCAGCCTCGATCCGGGGGTAGAAAAACTGTTTTTT
J gene: TRBJ2-1; V gene: TRBV7-7; clone size: .; D gene: .; CDR3 protein: CASSFYTYRDSSYNEQFF; CDR3 DNA: TGTGCCAGCAGCTTTTATACTTACAGGGATAGCTCCTACAATGAGCAGTTCTTC
J gene: TRBJ2-3; V gene: TRBV7-9; clone size: .; D gene: .; CDR3 protein: CASSWTEDTQYF; CDR3 DNA: TGTGCCAGCAGCTGGACAGAAGATACGCAGTATTTT
J gene: TRBJ1-3; V gene: TRBV5-1; clone size: .; D gene: .; CDR3 protein: CASSLTKAGNTIYF; CDR3 DNA: TGCGCCAGCAGCTTGACTAAGGCTGGAAACACCATATATTTT
J gene: TRBJ2-2; V gene: TRBV3-1/TRBV3-2; clone size: .; D gene: .; CDR3 protein: CASSHNVRGTGELFF; CDR3 DNA: TGTGCCAGCAGCCATAATGTCCGCGGCACCGGGGAGCTGTTTTTT
J gene: TRBJ2-3; V gene: TRBV6-2/TRBV6-3; clone size: .; D gene: .; CDR3 protein: CASSLQGLVSDTQYF; CDR3 DNA: TGTGCCAGCAGTTTACAGGGCTTGGTCTCAGATACGCAGTATTTT
J gene: TRBJ2-2; V gene: TRBV19; clone size: .; D gene: .; CDR3 protein: CASSIGGNTGELFF; CDR3 DNA: TGTGCCAGTAGTATCGGCGGTAACACCGGGGAGCTGTTTTTT
J gene: TRBJ1-1; V gene: TRBV5-1; clone size: .; D gene: TRBD1; CDR3 protein: CASSFEGTGLFTEAFF; CDR3 DNA: TGCGCCAGCAGCTTTGAGGGGACAGGGCTTTTCACTGAAGCTTTCTTT
J gene: TRBJ1-2; V gene: TRBV11-3; clone size: .; D gene: .; CDR3 protein: CASSSPSSSGQIYGYTF; CDR3 DNA: TGTGCCAGCAGCTCACCCTCAAGCTCCGGACAGATCTATGGCTACACCTTC
J gene: TRBJ1-6; V gene: TRBV9; clone size: .; D gene: TRBD1; CDR3 protein: CASTQTGTGRSPLHF; CDR3 DNA: TGTGCCAGCACCCAGACTGGGACAGGTAGATCACCCCTCCACTTT
J gene: TRBJ2-7; V gene: TRBV19; clone size: once; D gene: TRBD2; CDR3 protein: CASSHGTSGNGQYF; CDR3 DNA: TGTGCCAGTAGTCACGGGACTAGCGGGAATGGGCAGTACTTC
J gene: TRBJ1-6; V gene: TRBV3-1/TRBV3-2; clone size: once; D gene: TRBD1; CDR3 protein: CASSQGKGGGTGFYSPLHF; CDR3 DNA: TGTGCCAGCAGCCAAGGAAAGGGCGGGGGGACAGGGTTTTATTCACCCCTCCACTTT
J gene: TRBJ2-5; V gene: TRBV7-9; clone size: .; D gene: .; CDR3 protein: CASTARRAQETQYF; CDR3 DNA: TGTGCCAGCACGGCCAGGAGGGCTCAAGAGACCCAGTACTTC
J gene: TRBJ2-1; V gene: TRBV15; clone size: .; D gene: TRBD1; CDR3 protein: CATSRAGQRYNEQFF; CDR3 DNA: TGTGCCACCAGCAGAGCGGGACAGAGATACAATGAGCAGTTCTTC
J gene: TRBJ2-1; V gene: TRBV29-1; clone size: .; D gene: .; CDR3 protein: CSYYGARGSSDNEQFF; CDR3 DNA: TGCAGCTACTACGGTGCAAGGGGCTCGAGTGACAATGAGCAGTTCTTC
J gene: TRBJ2-2; V gene: TRBV30; clone size: .; D gene: TRBD2; CDR3 protein: CAANRGLAGGELFF; CDR3 DNA: TGTGCCGCCAACAGAGGACTAGCGGGAGGGGAGCTGTTTTTT
J gene: TRBJ2-5; V gene: TRBV15; clone size: .; D gene: .; CDR3 protein: CATSRVSGETQYF; CDR3 DNA: TGTGCCACCAGCAGAGTGAGCGGAGAGACCCAGTACTTC
J gene: TRBJ1-1; V gene: TRBV19; clone size: .; D gene: .; CDR3 protein: CASSISQVNTEAFF; CDR3 DNA: TGTGCCAGTAGTATCTCTCAGGTCAACACTGAAGCTTTCTTT
J gene: TRBJ1-5; V gene: TRBV2; clone size: few; D gene: TRBD1; CDR3 protein: CASSGTGSAPHF; CDR3 DNA: TGTGCCAGCAGCGGGACAGGGTCAGCCCCCCATTTT
J gene: TRBJ1-1; V gene: TRBV19; clone size: .; D gene: TRBD1; CDR3 protein: CASSSGQVRSNTEAFF; CDR3 DNA: TGTGCCAGCTCCTCGGGACAGGTTCGCTCGAACACTGAAGCTTTCTTT
J gene: TRBJ2-3; V gene: TRBV18; clone size: .; D gene: .; CDR3 protein: CASSKDWGTQYF; CDR3 DNA: TGTGCCAGCTCCAAGGACTGGGGTACGCAGTATTTT
J gene: TRBJ1-2; V gene: TRBV5-1; clone size: .; D gene: .; CDR3 protein: CASSLGPGNSYGYTF; CDR3 DNA: TGCGCCAGCAGCTTGGGGCCAGGGAACTCCTATGGCTACACCTTC
J gene: TRBJ1-2; V gene: TRBV28; clone size: .; D gene: .; CDR3 protein: CASSLRGANYGYTF; CDR3 DNA: TGTGCCAGCAGTTTGCGCGGCGCTAACTATGGCTACACCTTC
J gene: TRBJ2-1; V gene: TRBV9; clone size: many; D gene: TRBD2; CDR3 protein: CASSDTSGGIYNEQFF; CDR3 DNA: TGTGCCAGCAGCGACACTAGCGGGGGGATCTACAATGAGCAGTTCTTC